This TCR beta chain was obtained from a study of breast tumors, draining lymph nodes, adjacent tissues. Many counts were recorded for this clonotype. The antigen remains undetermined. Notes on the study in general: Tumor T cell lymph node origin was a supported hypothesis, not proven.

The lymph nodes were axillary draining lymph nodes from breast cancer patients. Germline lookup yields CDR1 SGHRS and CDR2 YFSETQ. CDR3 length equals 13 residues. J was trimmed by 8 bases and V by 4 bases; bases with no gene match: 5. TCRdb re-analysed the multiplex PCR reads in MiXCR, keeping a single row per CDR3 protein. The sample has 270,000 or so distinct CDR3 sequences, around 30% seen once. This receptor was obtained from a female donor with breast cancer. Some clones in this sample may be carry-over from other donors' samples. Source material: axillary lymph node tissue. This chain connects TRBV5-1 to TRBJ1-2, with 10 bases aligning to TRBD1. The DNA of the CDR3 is TGCGCCAGCAGCACCGGGACAGGGGAAGGCTACACCTTC. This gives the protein CASSTGTGEGYTF.